This TCR beta chain came from a study of beta chain features in type 1 diabetes (dated by TCRdb to between 2017 and 2018). Describing the broader study: No differences in mean age, gender distribution, total cell number or subset yield were found between patients and healthy donors. The study compared TCRB repertoires of sorted circulating CD4+ T cell subsets between recently diagnosed type 1 diabetes patients and matched healthy donors. A total of some 110 million sorted cells were examined across all samples, and a strong correlation was observed between cell number per subset and RNA yield. Whereas all 30 or so donors provided naive and central memory subsets, regulatory and stem cell-like memory subsets were isolated from just 8 patients and about 8 healthy donors. Overall results and qualifications from the work: Naive, central memory and regulatory TCRB repertoires appeared to be more similar among patients than among healthy donors. At VDJ recombination sites, type 1 diabetes patients had fewer insertions and more deleted nucleotides, which implies abnormalities in thymic rearrangement. Because cDNA rather than genomic DNA was sequenced, highly expressing activated cells could have been over-represented, although no difference in activation and CD3 levels was found between groups. Shorter templates might have been favored by PCR, but patient and control samples were amplified and corrected together, so both groups would have been affected equally by any skew. Because the HLA sub-analyses included only small numbers of individuals, any influence of HLA type on TCRB rearrangement was left unresolved. In all four CD4+ subsets, TCRB CDR3 length was moderately but significantly shorter in type 1 diabetes patients.

All of the isolated RNA was reverse transcribed with the High Capacity cDNA Reverse Transcription Kit, so expressed TCRB transcripts were sequenced. Naive, central memory and regulatory T cell samples underwent deep immunoSEQ sequencing, averaging about 3.57 million total reads per sample. Sorted cells were lysed in RLT buffer, and RNA was extracted using DNase-treated RNeasy Micro or Mini kits according to cell number. Each cell subset was processed on its own to prevent cross-contamination, while patient and healthy donor samples were processed together. TCRB sequences were amplified from cDNA with the immunoSEQ multiplex PCR, producing 87-bp fragments spanning the CDR3 region. Amplicons were sequenced on the Illumina HiSeq platform. In the paper's pipeline: Synthetic template baselines were used to correct PCR bias computationally, reads within Hamming distance 2 were collapsed, and singletons that could not be merged were discarded. By aligning reads against IMGT, V, D and J genes, CDR3 length, and insertions or deletions at six rearrangement sites were assigned. Within each subset, clonotype counts were normalized to the number of sorted cells before true diversity and Gini coefficients were calculated with the tcR R package. The overlap coefficient, calculated on TCRB nucleotide sequences, was used to quantify repertoire sharing. Out-of-frame TCRB sequences from naive cells were analyzed as a proxy for the pre-selection repertoire. TCRdb took this table from immuneACCESS and kept in-frame rearrangements with V and J called. Such tables lack part of the clones; where checked against another copy, unresolved V genes explain under half of the gap, and the rest is unexplained. V, J and clone size were drawn from that table, and D and trimming were deduced from the DNA. This sample is represented by around 690,000 clones; around an eighth of them were singletons. More than 0.09% of the sample is held by the ten biggest clonotypes.

Each donor gave one peripheral blood draw, approximately 100 mL on average, collected into heparinised tubes. Using a panel that included CD45RO, CCR7, CD25, CD127, CD95 and CD27, naive, central memory, regulatory and stem cell-like memory CD4+ T cells were sorted on a BD FACSAria II. Purity was above 98% for every sorted population. PBMCs were isolated right away by Lymphoprep density gradient centrifugation and were stained directly, without culture. To minimize batch effects, samples were stained and sorted in pairs, one healthy donor with one patient per experiment. Comment on this clone: Its antigen specificity is not known. No clone much larger than this one lies a single base away; base qualities are absent.

Including cysteine and phenylalanine, the CDR3 has 13 amino acids. The kept DNA is CDR3 alone, 39 bases in frame from the first base. The CDR1 and CDR2 encoded by the germline V gene (reference sequence) are SEHNR and FQNEAQ. V loses 5 bases, J loses 4 bases, and the germline ends lie 9 bases apart. The material sequenced was naive CD4+ T cells from blood. The cell subset or site tag for this specimen amounts to: true naive CD4+ T cells. This receptor was taken from a man aged 25 to 40 with type 1 diabetes. The rearrangement combines TRBV7-9 with TRBJ1-5, with TRBD1 perhaps the D gene, on 5 matching bases. The CDR3 amino acid sequence is: CASSKGSNQPQHF. The DNA sequence is TGTGCCAGCAGCAAGGGGAGTAATCAGCCCCAGCATTTT.